This T cell receptor beta chain comes out of a study of Ad26.COV2.S vaccination and SARS-CoV-2 variants. This clone was detected once. CDR1 and CDR2 from the germline V gene are SGDLS and YYNGEE. This CDR3 contains 15 residues. V gave up 4 bases and J gave up 1 base; unmatched junction bases: 7. Repertoires were generated with immunoSEQ multiplex PCR, while TCRdb's copy carries only in-frame clones and drops some. The sample includes approximately 410,000 clones, about 90% of them seen just once. Stated treatment: roughly 18 received Ad26.COV2.S at low or high dose, single or two shots; five or six received placebo; per-sample allocation not given. It was on day 63 after the first vaccine or placebo injection that samples were taken.

V is TRBV9 and J is TRBJ2-7, with TRBD1 identical over 8 bases. The source material was peripheral blood, sampled in a trial of Ad26.COV2.S vaccine versus placebo. The TCR was taken from a person aged 18 to 65 who received the Ad26.COV2.S COVID-19 vaccine or a placebo. The DNA for the CDR3 is TGTGCCAGCAGCCCGACAGGGGAGATATCCTACGAGCAGTACTTC. Residues: CASSPTGEISYEQYF.